The 26 T cell receptor beta chains below all came from one sample that was sequenced in a study of blood T cell repertoires in COVID-19. Data came from immunoSEQ multiplex PCR; TCRdb stores just in-frame clones and leaves some out. In the table there are about 270,000 clones, more than 70% of which are singletons. What was sequenced was peripheral blood. Receptor source: a man older than 75 with acute or convalescent COVID-19.

The chain links TRBV19 to TRBJ1-5, with 9 bases lining up with TRBD1. The CDR3 consists of 15 residues. V was clipped by 3 bases and J by 5 bases; unmatched bases: 5. Germline CDR1 reads LNHDA; CDR2 reads SQIVND (reference sequence). CDR3 nucleotide sequence: TGTGCCAGTAGTATTACCTGGACAGGGGATCAGCCCCAGCATTTT. Its protein is CASSITWTGDQPQHF.

V usage is TRBV12-3 or TRBV12-4 and J usage is TRBJ2-5, with TRBD2 identical over 7 bases. This CDR3 is built from 12 residues. The V segment lost 3 bases and the J segment 7 bases; nucleotides outside the gene matches: 2. Here the CDR3 reads CASSFSGGTQYF. In DNA, the CDR3 is TGTGCCAGCAGTTTTTCGGGAGGGACCCAGTACTTC.

The rearrangement joins TRBV4-2 to TRBJ1-2; TRBD1 aligns across 8 bases. The trim removed 4 bases at V and 6 bases at J, leaving 10 bases unmatched. The CDR3 is 15 residues long. Germline loops: CDR1 LGHNA, CDR2 YNFKEQ. CDR3 loop: CASSPGTGEAHGYTF. The CDR3 DNA reads TGTGCCAGCAGCCCAGGGACAGGCGAAGCTCATGGCTACACCTTC.

This sequence joins TRBV5-4 and TRBJ2-1, with 8 bases matching TRBD2. V was clipped by 0 bases and J by 0 bases; unmatched bases: 2. The germline V gene encodes CDR1 SGHNT and CDR2 YYREEE (reference sequence). The CDR3 is made up of 16 amino acids. CDR3 DNA: TGTGCCAGCAGCTTGGCGGGGGGGAGCTCCTACAATGAGCAGTTCTTC. This encodes CASSLAGGSSYNEQFF.

There are a few counts of this clone. CDR3 nucleotides: TGCGCCAGCAGTGGGAATCGCGGGAGAGCCAATGAGCAGTTCTTC. It encodes CASSGNRGRANEQFF. This rearrangement joins TRBV10-1 to TRBJ2-1, with 7 bases aligning to TRBD2. Germline assignment: CDR1 WNHNN and CDR2 SYGVQD (reference sequence). Trimming removed 4 bases from V and 6 bases from J; junction bases left unmatched: 9. The CDR3 is 15 residues long.

CDR3 in amino acids: CASSFGQGPQSGNTIYF. The DNA of the CDR3 is TGTGCCAGCAGCTTCGGGCAGGGCCCCCAATCTGGAAACACCATATATTTT. The V call is TRBV5-4, the J call TRBJ1-3; D possibly corresponds to TRBD1 (5 bases). CDR3 length: 17 residues. Deletions cut 2 bases from V and 1 base from J, with 16 bases between. The germline V gene has CDR1 SGHNT and CDR2 YYREEE (reference sequence).

V is TRBV5-5 and J is TRBJ1-6, with D uncertain. Germline loops: CDR1 SGHKS, CDR2 YYEKEE (reference sequence). The CDR3 has 14 amino acids. V lost 0 bases and J 6 bases, leaving 7 bases between the germline ends. The CDR3 loop is CASSLAGINSPLHF. The CDR3 DNA follows: TGTGCCAGCAGCTTGGCGGGGATTAATTCACCCCTCCACTTT.

This chain connects TRBV18 to TRBJ2-5, with D perhaps TRBD2 (5 bases). The CDR3 is 14 amino acids. Between the trimmed V and J ends, which lost 1 base and 5 bases, there was a span of 11 bases. The germline V gene has CDR1 KGHSH and CDR2 LQKENI. CDR3 region: CASSPLLDFETQYF. The CDR3, as DNA: TGTGCCAGCTCACCACTCTTGGACTTTGAGACCCAGTACTTC.

This clone was observed a handful of times. This rearrangement joins TRBV7-9 to TRBJ1-2; 7 bases are a match to TRBD1. V shed 5 bases, J shed 4 bases, and the junction held 7 bases outside the gene matches. Germline CDR1 SEHNR, CDR2 FQNEAQ (reference sequence). The CDR3 totals 14 residues. The CDR3 DNA reads as TGTGCCAGCAGCGTCGGACAGGTCACCTATGGCTACACCTTC. Its protein product is CASSVGQVTYGYTF.

The CDR3 spells CASSPHRWEKETQYF. CDR3 DNA: TGTGCCAGCAGTCCCCACAGGTGGGAAAAAGAGACCCAGTACTTC. This chain joins TRBV6-5 and TRBJ2-5, with D possibly being TRBD1 (5 bases). Trimming left V 5 bases short and J 3 bases short, with 16 bases between. There are 15 residues in the CDR3. Per germline, CDR1 MNHEY and CDR2 SVGAGI.

The chain links TRBV9 to TRBJ1-3; the match to TRBD1 covers 9 bases. V was pared by 0 bases and J by 4 bases, with 2 bases of the junction left unmatched. The CDR3 contains 15 residues. Germline CDR1 and CDR2: SGDLS and YYNGEE. The CDR3 spells CASSVGTGDGNTIYF. In DNA, the CDR3 is TGTGCCAGCAGCGTAGGGACAGGGGACGGAAACACCATATATTTT. Filled out from reference TRBV9 and TRBJ1-3, the complete variable domain reads DSGVTQTPKHLITATGQRVTLRCSPRSGDLSVYWYQQSLDQGLQFLIQYYNGEERAKGNILERFSAQQFPDLHSELNLSSLELGDSALYFCASSVGTGDGNTIYFGEGSWLTVV.

This sequence joins TRBV6-5 and TRBJ2-7; possible D gene TRBD2, 6 bases. The V end lost 11 bases, the J end lost 0 bases, and 17 bases lay between the germline ends. The germline CDR1 and CDR2 sequences are MNHEY and SVGAGI. The CDR3 loop spans 14 amino acids. The CDR3 DNA reads as TGTGCCGCGGGGCGACAGCAGAGCTCCTACGAGCAGTACTTC. Translating gives CAAGRQQSSYEQYF.

V is TRBV30 and J is TRBJ1-6; TRBD1 matches 7 bases. The germline CDR1 and CDR2 sequences are GTSNPN and SVGIG (reference sequence). The V and J ends lost 3 bases and 7 bases, in that order; junction bases with no gene match: 6. This CDR3 spans 14 amino acids. The CDR3 coding sequence is TGTGCCTGGAGGGAGACAGGGTGGAATTCACCCCTCCACTTT. Amino acid sequence: CAWRETGWNSPLHF.

Here the CDR3 DNA reads TGTGCCACCAGTGATCAGGGCCGGGGCACAGATACGCAGTATTTT. As protein: CATSDQGRGTDTQYF. The rearrangement joins TRBV24-1 to TRBJ2-3; D possibly corresponds to TRBD1 (5 bases). V lost 3 bases and J lost 1, with 10 bases in between. This CDR3 spans 15 amino acids. CDR1 is KGHDR, CDR2 SFDVKD, per germline.

This clone has more than one count but fewer than ten. V usage is TRBV7-9 and J usage is TRBJ2-2; D unresolved. The CDR3 has 17 amino acids. Germline V lookup: CDR1 SEHNR, CDR2 FQNEAQ (reference sequence). The ends were cut back, 5 bases at V and 0 bases at J, with 16 bases in the middle. The CDR3 is CASSPGGGPSNTGELFF. CDR3 coding DNA: TGTGCCAGCAGCCCCGGTGGCGGCCCTTCGAACACCGGGGAGCTGTTTTTT.

This sequence joins TRBV27 and TRBJ2-7; D remains ambiguous. V shed 4 bases and J shed 4 bases, with 8 bases lying between them. The CDR3 spans 12 residues. Germline lookup yields CDR1 MNHEY and CDR2 SMNVEV (reference sequence). The DNA for the CDR3 is TGTGCCAGCAGTTCCGTCCCTTACGAGCAGTACTTC. Translated, it gives CASSSVPYEQYF.

The V and J genes are TRBV29-1 and TRBJ2-1, with 7 nucleotides matching TRBD2. CDR1 SQVTM and CDR2 ANQGSEA come from the germline V gene. V gave up 7 bases and J gave up 5 bases; unmatched junction bases: 8. The CDR3 has 13 residues. The CDR3 nucleotides are TGCAGCGCTGGTCTAGCGGCAAACAATGAGCAGTTCTTC. Protein: CSAGLAANNEQFF.

The chain carries TRBV19 and TRBJ1-5, with 7 bases lining up with TRBD1. The CDR3 length is 15 residues. Germline V CDR1 and CDR2: LNHDA, SQIVND (reference sequence). J gave up 3 bases and V 6 bases, and 8 bases lay outside the gene matches. CDR3 amino acids: CASSLDRPFNQPQHF. CDR3 nucleotides: TGTGCCAGTAGCCTGGACAGGCCCTTCAATCAGCCCCAGCATTTT.

The chain is built from TRBV6-5 and TRBJ2-7; D not resolved. The CDR3 contains 11 residues. Germline CDR1 reads MNHEY; CDR2 reads SVGAGI. The CDR3 DNA reads as TGTGCGGCCACCTCGTACTACGAGCAGTACTTC. Translation: CAATSYYEQYF.

The chain has TRBV30 and TRBJ1-2; the match to TRBD1 covers 7 bases. The CDR3 has 14 residues. The ends lost 0 bases at V and 4 bases at J; junction bases unmatched: 5. CDR1 and CDR2 from the germline V gene are GTSNPN and SVGIG (reference sequence). In DNA, the CDR3 is TGTGCCTGGAGTGTCCTGACAGGGCTCTATGGCTACACCTTC. This translates into CAWSVLTGLYGYTF.

The J gene is TRBJ2-6, the V gene TRBV28; 8 nucleotides line up with TRBD2. The CDR3 is 16 residues long. Trimming cost V 8 bases and J 0 bases; bases outside gene matches: 6. From germline, CDR1 is MDHEN and CDR2 SYDVKM. The CDR3 is CASFPGGTSGANVLTF. In DNA, the CDR3 is TGTGCCAGCTTCCCGGGGGGGACCTCTGGGGCCAACGTCCTGACTTTC.

Here the CDR3 reads CAWSLGGTDTDTQYF. CDR3 bases: TGTGCCTGGAGTCTAGGCGGGACAGACACAGATACGCAGTATTTT. V and J are TRBV30 and TRBJ2-3, with a possible D match to TRBD1 (7 bases). V gave up 2 bases and J gave up 2 bases, with 14 bases separating them. The CDR3 is made up of 15 amino acids. Germline values: CDR1 GTSNPN, CDR2 SVGIG (reference sequence).

The chain links TRBV14 to TRBJ2-1, with 8 positions matching TRBD2. The CDR3 extends over 17 amino acids. From germline, CDR1 is SGHDN and CDR2 FVKESK. The V gene end was trimmed by 0 bases and the J gene end by 4 bases; junction bases not matched to a gene: 8. CDR3 protein: CASSQEGSSGYYNEQFF. CDR3 DNA sequence: TGTGCCAGCAGCCAAGAAGGTTCTAGCGGGTATTACAATGAGCAGTTCTTC.

V usage is TRBV27 and J usage is TRBJ2-1; D is perhaps TRBD2 (7 bases). The V end lost 1 base, the J end lost 7 bases, and 17 bases lay between the germline ends. CDR3 length equals 16 residues. CDR1 MNHEY and CDR2 SMNVEV come from the germline V gene (reference sequence). CDR3 amino acids: CASSLFFRGAHNEQFF. The CDR3 DNA sequence: TGTGCCAGCAGTTTATTTTTCCGGGGGGCGCATAATGAGCAGTTCTTC.

The V call is TRBV6-6, the J call TRBJ2-7; possible D gene TRBD2, 5 bases. The V end lost 0 bases, the J end lost 3 bases, and 9 bases lay between the germline ends. There are 14 residues in the CDR3. CDR1 MNHNY and CDR2 SVGAGI come from the germline V gene (reference sequence). CDR3 coding DNA: TGTGCCAGCAGTTACTCCCCCACTAGCTACGAGCAGTACTTC. Its protein is CASSYSPTSYEQYF.

The J gene is TRBJ2-7, the V gene TRBV30; the match to TRBD1 covers 7 bases. Germline CDR1 and CDR2: GTSNPN and SVGIG (reference sequence). Trimming cost V 5 bases and J 4 bases; bases outside gene matches: 8. The CDR3 covers 13 residues. The CDR3 region has the DNA TGTGCCTGGGACAGGGATCCAGGATACGAGCAGTACTTC. Translation gives CAWDRDPGYEQYF.